This TCR beta chain derives from a study of B cell selection in AIRE deficiency. Regulatory T cells were sorted as CD4+CD25hiCD127low/negative cells. Overall study findings and caveats: Healthy Tconv contained around two fifths of shared healthy Treg sequences; only TCRbeta sequenced. Patient Tconv cells held about 31% of Treg sequences shared by healthy donors. Only around a tenth of roughly 3,700 shared Treg sequences were patient-specific; about 33% healthy-specific. Shared Treg sequences had shorter CDR3s, biased toward rearrangements with few non-templated insertions.

Germline V gene sequence: CDR1 LNHDA, CDR2 SQIVND (reference sequence). The CDR3 runs to 13 residues. V gave up 1 base and J gave up 7 bases, with 8 bases separating them. Using immunoSEQ multiplex PCR, the repertoire was profiled, and TCRdb retains in-frame clones only, with some absent. The sample holds roughly 23,000 clones; over 90% are singletons and the top ten take 1.4%. In regard to this clone: Its antigen remains unknown.

The source is a human donor in good health. Sequencing was performed on CD4+CD25+ Tregs sorted from PBMCs. The rearrangement joins TRBV19 to TRBJ1-5; D unclear. The CDR3 loop reads CASSIGPGQPQHF. CDR3 bases: TGTGCCAGTAGTATAGGGCCAGGACAGCCCCAGCATTTT. The whole variable domain, remainder taken from reference TRBV19 and TRBJ1-5, is DGGITQSPKYLFRKEGQNVTLSCEQNLNHDAMYWYRQDPGQGLRLIYYSQIVNDFQKGDIAEGYSVSREKKESFPLTVTSAQKNPTAFYLCASSIGPGQPQHFGDGTRLSIL.